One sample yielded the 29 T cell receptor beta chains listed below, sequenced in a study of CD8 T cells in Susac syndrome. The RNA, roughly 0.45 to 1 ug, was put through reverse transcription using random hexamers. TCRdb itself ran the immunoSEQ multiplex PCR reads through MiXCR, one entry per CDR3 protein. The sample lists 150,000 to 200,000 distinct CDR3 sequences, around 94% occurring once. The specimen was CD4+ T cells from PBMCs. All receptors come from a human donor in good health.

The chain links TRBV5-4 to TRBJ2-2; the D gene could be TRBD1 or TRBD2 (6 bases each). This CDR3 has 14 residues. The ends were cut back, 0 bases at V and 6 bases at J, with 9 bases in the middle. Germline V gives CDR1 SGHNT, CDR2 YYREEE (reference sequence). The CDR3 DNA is TGTGCCAGCAGCTTGGCGGGGGCGCCCGGGGAGCTGTTTTTT. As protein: CASSLAGAPGELFF.

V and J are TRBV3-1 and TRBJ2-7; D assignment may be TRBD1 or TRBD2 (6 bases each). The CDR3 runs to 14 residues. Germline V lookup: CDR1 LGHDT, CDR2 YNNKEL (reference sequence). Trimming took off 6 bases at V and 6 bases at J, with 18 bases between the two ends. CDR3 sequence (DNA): TGTGCCAGCAGTTTCGCCGGGGGCCAGGGCGAGCAGTACTTC. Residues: CASSFAGGQGEQYF.

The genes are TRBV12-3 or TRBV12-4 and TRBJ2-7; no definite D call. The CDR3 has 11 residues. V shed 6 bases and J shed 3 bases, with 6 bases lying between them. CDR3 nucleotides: TGTGCCAGCAGCCCTAACTACGAGCAGTACTTC. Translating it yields CASSPNYEQYF.

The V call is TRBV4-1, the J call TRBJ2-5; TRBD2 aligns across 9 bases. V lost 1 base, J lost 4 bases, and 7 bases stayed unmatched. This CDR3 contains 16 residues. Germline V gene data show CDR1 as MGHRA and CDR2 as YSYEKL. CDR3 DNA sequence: TGCGCCAGCAGCCAAGGACTAGCGGTTGAAGGAGAGACCCAGTACTTC. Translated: CASSQGLAVEGETQYF.

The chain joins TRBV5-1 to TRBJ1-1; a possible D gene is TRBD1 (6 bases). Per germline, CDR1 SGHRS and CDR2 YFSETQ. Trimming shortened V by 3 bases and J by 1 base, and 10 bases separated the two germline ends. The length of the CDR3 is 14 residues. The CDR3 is CASSSQGANTEAFF. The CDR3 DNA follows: TGCGCCAGCAGCTCACAGGGTGCGAACACTGAAGCTTTCTTT.

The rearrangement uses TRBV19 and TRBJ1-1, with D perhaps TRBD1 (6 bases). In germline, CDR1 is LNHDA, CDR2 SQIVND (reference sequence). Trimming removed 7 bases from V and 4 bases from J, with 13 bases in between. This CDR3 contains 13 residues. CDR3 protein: CASTNRVGTEAFF. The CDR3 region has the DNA TGTGCCAGTACTAACAGGGTCGGCACTGAAGCTTTCTTT.

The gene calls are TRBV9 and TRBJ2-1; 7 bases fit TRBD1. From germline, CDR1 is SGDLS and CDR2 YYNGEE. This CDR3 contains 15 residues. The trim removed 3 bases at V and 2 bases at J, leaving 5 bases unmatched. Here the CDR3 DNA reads TGTGCCAGCAGCGGTACAGGGGCCCCCTACAATGAGCAGTTCTTC. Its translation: CASSGTGAPYNEQFF.

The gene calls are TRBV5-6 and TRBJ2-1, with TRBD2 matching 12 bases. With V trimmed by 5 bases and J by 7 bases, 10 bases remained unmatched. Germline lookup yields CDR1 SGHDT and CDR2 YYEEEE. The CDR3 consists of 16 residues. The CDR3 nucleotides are TGTGCCAGCAGGTGGACTAGCGGGGCGGCGGCGAATGAGCAGTTCTTC. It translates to CASRWTSGAAANEQFF.

Written as DNA, the CDR3 is TGCAGCGTTGACGGGGACCTGGGAAATGAGCAGTTCTTC. It codes for CSVDGDLGNEQFF. This rearrangement joins TRBV29-1 to TRBJ2-1; either TRBD1 or TRBD2 may fit D (5 bases each). V lost 3 bases and J lost 7, with 13 bases in between. The CDR3 is 13 amino acids. Germline V lookup: CDR1 SQVTM, CDR2 ANQGSEA.

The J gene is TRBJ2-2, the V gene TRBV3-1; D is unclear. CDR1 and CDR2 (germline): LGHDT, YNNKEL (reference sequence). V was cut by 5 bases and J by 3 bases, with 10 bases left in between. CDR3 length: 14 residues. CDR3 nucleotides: TGTGCCAGCAGCGCACTCGAATACACCGGGGAGCTGTTTTTT. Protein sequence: CASSALEYTGELFF.

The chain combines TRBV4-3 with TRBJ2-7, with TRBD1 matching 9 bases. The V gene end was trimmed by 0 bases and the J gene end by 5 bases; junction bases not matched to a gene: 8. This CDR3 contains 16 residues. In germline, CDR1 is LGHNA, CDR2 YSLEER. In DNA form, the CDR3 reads TGCGCCAGCAGCCAAGATTGGGGGACAGGGTCCCACGAGCAGTACTTC. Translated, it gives CASSQDWGTGSHEQYF.

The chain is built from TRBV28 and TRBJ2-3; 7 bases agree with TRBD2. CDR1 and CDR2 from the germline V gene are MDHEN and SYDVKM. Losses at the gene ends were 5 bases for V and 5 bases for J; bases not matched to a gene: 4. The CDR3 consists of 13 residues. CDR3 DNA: TGTGCCAGCAGTCAGGCGGGGGAAGATACGCAGTATTTT. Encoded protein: CASSQAGEDTQYF.

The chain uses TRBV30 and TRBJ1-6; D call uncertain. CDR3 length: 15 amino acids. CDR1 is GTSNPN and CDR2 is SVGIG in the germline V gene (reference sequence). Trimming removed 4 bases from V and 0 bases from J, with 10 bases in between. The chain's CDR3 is CAWTNLNSYNSPLHF. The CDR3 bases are TGTGCCTGGACAAACTTGAACTCCTATAATTCACCCCTCCACTTT.

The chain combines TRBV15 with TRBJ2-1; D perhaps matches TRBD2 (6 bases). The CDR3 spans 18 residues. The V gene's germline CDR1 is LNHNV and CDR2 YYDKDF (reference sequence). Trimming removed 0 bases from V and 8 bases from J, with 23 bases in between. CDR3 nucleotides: TGTGCCACCAGCAGAGAGGCCGGAGGGCTATCGGCGGGCGATGAGCAGTTCTTC. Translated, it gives CATSREAGGLSAGDEQFF.

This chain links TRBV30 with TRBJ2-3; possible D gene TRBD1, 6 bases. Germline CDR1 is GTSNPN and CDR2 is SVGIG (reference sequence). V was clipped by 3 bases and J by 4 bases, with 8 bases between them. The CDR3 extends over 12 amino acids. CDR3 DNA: TGTGCCTGGAGAACAGGGTCAGATACGCAGTATTTT. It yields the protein CAWRTGSDTQYF.

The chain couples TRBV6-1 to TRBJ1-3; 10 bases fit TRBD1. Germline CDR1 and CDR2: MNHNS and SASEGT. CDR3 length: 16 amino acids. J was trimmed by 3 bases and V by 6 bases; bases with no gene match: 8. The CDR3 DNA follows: TGTGCCAGCAGACAGACAGGGGGCAATCGTGGAAACACCATATATTTT. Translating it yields CASRQTGGNRGNTIYF.

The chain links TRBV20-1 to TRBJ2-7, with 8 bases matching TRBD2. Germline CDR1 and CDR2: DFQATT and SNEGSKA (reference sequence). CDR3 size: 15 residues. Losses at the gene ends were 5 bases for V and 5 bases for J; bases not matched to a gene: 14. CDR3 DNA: TGCAGTGCTCTTGCCGGGACTAGGATTAGCGACGAGCAGTACTTC. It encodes CSALAGTRISDEQYF.

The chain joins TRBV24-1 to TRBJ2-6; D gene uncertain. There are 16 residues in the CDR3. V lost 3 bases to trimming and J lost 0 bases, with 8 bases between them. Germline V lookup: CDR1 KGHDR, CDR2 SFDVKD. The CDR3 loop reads CATSDPKGSGANVLTF. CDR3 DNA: TGTGCCACCAGTGATCCTAAAGGCTCTGGGGCCAACGTCCTGACTTTC.

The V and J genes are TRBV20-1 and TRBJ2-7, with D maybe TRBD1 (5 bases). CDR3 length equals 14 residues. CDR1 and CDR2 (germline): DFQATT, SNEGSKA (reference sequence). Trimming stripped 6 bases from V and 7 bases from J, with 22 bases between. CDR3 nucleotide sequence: TGCAGTGCCGCCCCTGGGGCGACGGGTATAGAGCAGTACTTC. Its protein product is CSAAPGATGIEQYF.

Here the CDR3 reads CANLMTGGGGYTF. The CDR3 coding sequence is TGTGCCAACCTAATGACAGGGGGAGGCGGCTACACCTTC. V and J are TRBV2 and TRBJ1-2; 9 bases match TRBD1. V shed 10 bases, J shed 8 bases, and the junction held 11 bases outside the gene matches. Germline V CDR1 and CDR2: SNHLY, FYNNEI. The CDR3 has 13 amino acids. Variable domain in full (rest from reference TRBV2 and TRBJ1-2): EPEVTQTPSHQVTQMGQEVILRCVPISNHLYFYWYRQILGQKVEFLVSFYNNEISEKSEIFDDQFSVERPDGSNFTLKIRSTKLEDSAMYFCANLMTGGGGYTFGSGTRLTVV.

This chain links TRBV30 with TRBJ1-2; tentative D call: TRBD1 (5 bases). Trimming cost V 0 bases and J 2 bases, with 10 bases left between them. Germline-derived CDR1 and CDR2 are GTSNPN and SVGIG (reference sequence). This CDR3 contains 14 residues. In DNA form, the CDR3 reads TGTGCCTGGAGTGTTCAGGGTCTCAACTATGGCTACACCTTC. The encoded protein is CAWSVQGLNYGYTF.

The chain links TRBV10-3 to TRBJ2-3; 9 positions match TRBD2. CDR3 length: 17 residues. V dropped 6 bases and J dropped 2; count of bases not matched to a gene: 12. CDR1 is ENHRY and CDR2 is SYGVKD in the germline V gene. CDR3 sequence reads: CAIRPAGGSSNTDTQYF. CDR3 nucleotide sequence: TGTGCCATCAGGCCAGCGGGGGGCTCATCCAACACAGATACGCAGTATTTT.

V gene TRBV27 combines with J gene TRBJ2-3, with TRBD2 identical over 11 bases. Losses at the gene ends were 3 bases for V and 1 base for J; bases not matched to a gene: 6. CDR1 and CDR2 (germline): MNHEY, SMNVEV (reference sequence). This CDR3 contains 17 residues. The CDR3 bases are TGTGCCAGCAGTTTCCGGACTAGCGGGTCAGGCACAGATACGCAGTATTTT. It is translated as CASSFRTSGSGTDTQYF.

The CDR3 loop is CASSGPRAYLGANVLTF. The CDR3 DNA sequence: TGTGCCAGCAGTGGGCCCAGGGCCTACTTGGGGGCCAACGTCCTGACTTTC. The V gene is TRBV2, the J gene TRBJ2-6, with TRBD1 as a possible D gene (5 bases). Trimming removed 4 bases at V and 4 bases at J, with 17 bases between. The germline V gene encodes CDR1 SNHLY and CDR2 FYNNEI. The CDR3 is made up of 17 amino acids.

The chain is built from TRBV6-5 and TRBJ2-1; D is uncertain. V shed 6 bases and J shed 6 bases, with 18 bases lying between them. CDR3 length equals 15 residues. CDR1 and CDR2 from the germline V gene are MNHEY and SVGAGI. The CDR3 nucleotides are TGTGCCAGCAGCCCCGTCATCCAAACGATCAATGAGCAGTTCTTC. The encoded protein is CASSPVIQTINEQFF.

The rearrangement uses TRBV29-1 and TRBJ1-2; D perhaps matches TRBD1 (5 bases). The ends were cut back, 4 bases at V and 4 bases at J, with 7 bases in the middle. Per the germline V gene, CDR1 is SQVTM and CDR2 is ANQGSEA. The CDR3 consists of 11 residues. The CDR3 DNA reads TGCAGCGTTGGGGGCCCCTATGGCTACACCTTC. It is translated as CSVGGPYGYTF.

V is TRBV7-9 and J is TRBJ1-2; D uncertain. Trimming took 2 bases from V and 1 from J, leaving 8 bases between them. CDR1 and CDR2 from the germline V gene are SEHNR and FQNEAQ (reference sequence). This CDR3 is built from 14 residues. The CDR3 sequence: CASSLTGLNYGYTF. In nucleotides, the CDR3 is TGTGCCAGCAGCTTAACTGGGCTTAACTATGGCTACACCTTC.

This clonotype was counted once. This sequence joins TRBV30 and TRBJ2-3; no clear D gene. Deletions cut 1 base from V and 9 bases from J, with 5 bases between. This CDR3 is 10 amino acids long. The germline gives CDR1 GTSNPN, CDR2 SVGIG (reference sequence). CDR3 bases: TGTGCCTGGAGTGGAGGCACGCAGTATTTT. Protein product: CAWSGGTQYF.

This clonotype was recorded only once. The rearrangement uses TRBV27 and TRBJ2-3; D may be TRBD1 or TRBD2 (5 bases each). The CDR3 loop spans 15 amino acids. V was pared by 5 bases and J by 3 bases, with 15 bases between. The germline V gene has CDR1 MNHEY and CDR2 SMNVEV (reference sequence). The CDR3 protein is CASSPGTIGTDTQYF. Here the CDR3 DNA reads TGTGCCAGCAGTCCCGGGACCATCGGGACAGATACGCAGTATTTT.